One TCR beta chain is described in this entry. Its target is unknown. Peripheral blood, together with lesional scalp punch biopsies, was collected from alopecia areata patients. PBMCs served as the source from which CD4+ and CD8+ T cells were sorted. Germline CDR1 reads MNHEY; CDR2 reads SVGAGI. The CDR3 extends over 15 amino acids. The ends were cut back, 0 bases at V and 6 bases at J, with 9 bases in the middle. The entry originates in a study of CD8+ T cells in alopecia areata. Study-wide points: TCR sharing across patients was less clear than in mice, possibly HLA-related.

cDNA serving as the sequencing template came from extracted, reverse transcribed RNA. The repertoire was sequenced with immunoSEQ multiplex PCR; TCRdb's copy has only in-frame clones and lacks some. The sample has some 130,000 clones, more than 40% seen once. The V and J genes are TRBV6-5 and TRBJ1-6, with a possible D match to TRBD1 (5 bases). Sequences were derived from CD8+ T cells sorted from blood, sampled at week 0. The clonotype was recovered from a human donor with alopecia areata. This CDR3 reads CASSYSDSINSPLHF. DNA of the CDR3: TGTGCCAGCAGTTACTCCGACAGTATTAATTCACCCCTCCACTTT.